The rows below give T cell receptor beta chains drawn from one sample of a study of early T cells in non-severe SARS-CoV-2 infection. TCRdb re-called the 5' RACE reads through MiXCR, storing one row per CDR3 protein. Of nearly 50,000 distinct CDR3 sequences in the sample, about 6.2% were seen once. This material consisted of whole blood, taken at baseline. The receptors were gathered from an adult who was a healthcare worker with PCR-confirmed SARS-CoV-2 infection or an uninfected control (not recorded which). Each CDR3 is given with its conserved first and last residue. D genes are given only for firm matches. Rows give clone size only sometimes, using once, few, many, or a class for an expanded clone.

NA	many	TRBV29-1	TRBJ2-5	TGCAGCGGCCGGGACTCAGGGCGCGAGACCCAGTACTTC	CSGRDSGRETQYF
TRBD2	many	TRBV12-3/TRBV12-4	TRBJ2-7	TGTGCCAGCAGTCGGACTAGCGGTTCGAGAGAGCAGTACTTC	CASSRTSGSREQYF
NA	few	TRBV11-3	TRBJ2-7	TGTGCCAGCAGCCCACGGGGGGCGCACTCCTACGAGCAGTACTTC	CASSPRGAHSYEQYF
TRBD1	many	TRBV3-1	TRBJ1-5	TGTGCCAGCAGCCACTCGACAGGGTGGGAGCCCCAGCATTTT	CASSHSTGWEPQHF
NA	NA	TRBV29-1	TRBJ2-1	TGCAGCGTTGGACTATACAATGAGCAGTTCTTC	CSVGLYNEQFF
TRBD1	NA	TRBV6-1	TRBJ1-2	TGTGCCAGCAGGACTTACCCCCAGGGGGCCGATGGCTACACCTTC	CASRTYPQGADGYTF
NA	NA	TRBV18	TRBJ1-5	TGTGCCAGCTCACCACAGGGAGGGGATCAGCCCCAGCATTTT	CASSPQGGDQPQHF
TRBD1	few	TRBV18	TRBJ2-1	TGTGCCAGCTCACCCCCGGGACAGGGTTACAATGAGCAGTTCTTC	CASSPPGQGYNEQFF
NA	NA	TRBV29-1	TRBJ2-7	TGCAGCGTCCTTCTCCCGTTATCCGGCGAGCAGTACTTC	CSVLLPLSGEQYF
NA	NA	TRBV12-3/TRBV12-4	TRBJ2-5	TGTGCCAGCAGTTTAGGACGGAACCAAGAGACCCAGTACTTC	CASSLGRNQETQYF
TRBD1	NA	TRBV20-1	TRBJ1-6	TGCAGTGCTAGCCCCCAGGACAGGGTTTGGAATTCACCCCTCCACTTT	CSASPQDRVWNSPLHF
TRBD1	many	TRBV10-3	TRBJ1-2	TGTGCCATCGAGAGAGGGGGCGCGGATGGCTACACCTTC	CAIERGGADGYTF
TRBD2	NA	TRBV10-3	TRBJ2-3	TGTGCCATCGCTTCGGGGGGGACAGATACGCAGTATTTT	CAIASGGTDTQYF
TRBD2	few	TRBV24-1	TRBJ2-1	TGTGCCACCAGTCGGGCGGGAGGGGGTAATGAGCAGTTCTTC	CATSRAGGGNEQFF
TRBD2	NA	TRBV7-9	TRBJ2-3	TGTGCCAGCAGCTTACGGCTCGGGAGGGTCGATGGAGATACGCAGTATTTT	CASSLRLGRVDGDTQYF